This passage covers 14 T cell receptor beta chains from one sample sequenced in a study of OX40 agonist ivuxolimab in advanced cancers. The repertoire was sequenced with immunoSEQ multiplex PCR; TCRdb's copy has only in-frame clones and lacks some. The table includes about 40,000 clones, more than 80% detected once. Sequences were derived from CD4+ or CD8+ T cells sorted from blood, sampled in a trial of the OX40 agonist ivuxolimab. These TCRs come from an adult with an advanced solid tumor such as melanoma, head and neck, liver or kidney cancer.

V gene TRBV4-3 combines with J gene TRBJ2-3; the D gene is possibly TRBD1 (6 bases). CDR3 size: 17 residues. From germline, CDR1 is LGHNA and CDR2 YSLEER. V lost 4 bases, J lost 0 bases, and 17 bases lay in between. The CDR3 nucleotides read TGCGCCAGCAGCCTAACACCGGGCACAGGGAGCACAGATACGCAGTATTTT. Protein product: CASSLTPGTGSTDTQYF.

The V and J genes are TRBV30 and TRBJ1-1; tentatively, D is TRBD1 (5 bases). There are 13 residues in the CDR3. The ends were cut back, 3 bases at V and 0 bases at J, with 8 bases in the middle. The V gene's germline CDR1 is GTSNPN and CDR2 SVGIG (reference sequence). CDR3 protein: CAWRRDLNTEAFF. The CDR3 DNA sequence: TGTGCCTGGAGAAGGGACCTGAACACTGAAGCTTTCTTT.

The chain carries TRBV5-5 and TRBJ1-5; possible D gene TRBD1, 5 bases. The CDR3 has 15 amino acids. V gave up 1 base and J gave up 0 bases, with 8 bases separating them. Germline loops: CDR1 SGHKS, CDR2 YYEKEE (reference sequence). The CDR3 coding sequence is TGTGCCAGCAGCTTGCGGGGGAATAGCAATCAGCCCCAGCATTTT. Translating it yields CASSLRGNSNQPQHF.

The chain has TRBV7-3 and TRBJ1-1, with a weak D call TRBD1 (5 bases). Germline V gene sequence: CDR1 SGHTA, CDR2 FQGTGA. The CDR3 runs to 13 residues. The V end was cut by 2 bases, the J end by 3 bases, with 7 bases between. The CDR3: CASSLVRDTEAFF. The CDR3 coding sequence is TGTGCCAGCAGCTTAGTCAGGGACACTGAAGCTTTCTTT.

The chain carries TRBV5-1 and TRBJ1-1; TRBD1 aligns across 7 bases. The CDR3 covers 14 residues. Germline CDR1 SGHRS, CDR2 YFSETQ. The junction had 3 bases not matched to a gene; V was cut back by 2 bases and J by 2 bases. CDR3 sequence reads: CASSLAGGNTEAFF. CDR3 DNA sequence: TGCGCCAGCAGCTTAGCAGGGGGAAACACTGAAGCTTTCTTT.

V usage is TRBV15 and J usage is TRBJ1-5, with TRBD1 as a possible D gene (6 bases). There are 17 residues in the CDR3. With 0 bases removed from V and 0 bases from J, the gap between germline ends came to 12 bases. Germline V lookup: CDR1 LNHNV, CDR2 YYDKDF (reference sequence). The CDR3 here is CATSREQGLYSNQPQHF. CDR3 in DNA: TGTGCCACCAGCAGAGAGCAGGGGCTTTATAGCAATCAGCCCCAGCATTTT.

This chain links TRBV7-2 with TRBJ2-7, with D perhaps matching TRBD1 (6 bases). This CDR3 spans 14 amino acids. CDR1 and CDR2 from the germline V gene are SGHTA and FQGNSA. V shed 2 bases and J shed 5 bases, with 13 bases lying between them. The CDR3 coding sequence is TGTGCCAGCAGCTTAATGGACAGCTGGCACGAGCAGTACTTC. This translates into CASSLMDSWHEQYF.

V is TRBV2 and J is TRBJ1-1; TRBD1 aligns across 9 bases. This CDR3 spans 16 amino acids. The trim removed 6 bases at V and 0 bases at J, leaving 8 bases unmatched. Per germline, CDR1 SNHLY and CDR2 FYNNEI. As DNA, the CDR3 is TGTGCCAGCAGGAGACAGGGGGATACCATGAACACTGAAGCTTTCTTT. Its translation: CASRRQGDTMNTEAFF.

The rearrangement links TRBV29-1 to TRBJ2-1; D is unclear. The germline V gene has CDR1 SQVTM and CDR2 ANQGSEA. The CDR3 length is 13 residues. Deletions cut 1 base from V and 8 bases from J, with 12 bases between. CDR3 sequence (DNA): TGCAGCGTTGAAGCCCCCAGAACGGATGAGCAGTTCTTC. Amino acid sequence: CSVEAPRTDEQFF.

The gene calls are TRBV2 and TRBJ1-2; the D gene is possibly TRBD1 (5 bases). V dropped 4 bases and J dropped 7 bases, with 16 bases sitting between them. The germline V gene has CDR1 SNHLY and CDR2 FYNNEI. This CDR3 contains 14 residues. CDR3 in DNA: TGTGCCAGCAGTGTTCAGGGTGGAGCTGGTGGCTACACCTTC. Its protein product is CASSVQGGAGGYTF.

The CDR3 DNA is TGTGCCAGCAGGGCTACCGGACAGGGGGCCAGCACAGATACGCAGTATTTT. This codes for CASRATGQGASTDTQYF. The chain joins TRBV7-9 to TRBJ2-3; the match to TRBD1 covers 11 bases. The ends lost 6 bases at V and 0 bases at J; junction bases unmatched: 8. The CDR3 covers 17 residues. The germline V gene has CDR1 SEHNR and CDR2 FQNEAQ (reference sequence).

The table lists this clone with a few counts. This chain links TRBV14 with TRBJ1-4; a possible D gene is TRBD1 (6 bases). Looked up from germline, CDR1 is SGHDN and CDR2 is FVKESK. The CDR3 is 17 amino acids. V lost 4 bases and J lost 8, with 23 bases in between. The CDR3 region is CASSRGGRPVMEEKLFF. DNA of the CDR3: TGTGCCAGCAGCCGAGGGGGGCGGCCAGTAATGGAGGAAAAACTGTTTTTT.

The gene calls are TRBV5-1 and TRBJ2-1; the D gene is possibly TRBD2 (5 bases). The germline V gene has CDR1 SGHRS and CDR2 YFSETQ. The CDR3 has 16 residues. Deletions cut 4 bases from V and 1 base from J, with 15 bases between. Here the CDR3 DNA reads TGCGCCAGCAGCGCAGGACTGTCTAATTCCTACAATGAGCAGTTCTTC. Translated, it gives CASSAGLSNSYNEQFF.

CDR3 sequence (DNA): TGCGCCAGCCGGGAGGGTGGGGGCACAGATACGCAGTATTTT. It codes for CASREGGGTDTQYF. The chain recombines TRBV4-1 with TRBJ2-3; 8 bases line up with TRBD2. Germline V CDR1 and CDR2: MGHRA, YSYEKL. The CDR3 is made up of 14 amino acids. The V gene end was trimmed by 8 bases and the J gene end by 1 base; junction bases not matched to a gene: 5.